Given below is one T cell receptor beta chain in context. The antigen remains unidentified. The sample originates from a study of cytomegalovirus exposure and HLA in healthy donors. Points from the study as a whole: Later analysis identified a missense DCLRE1C variant that was linked to TCR beta V- and J-gene trimming. Researchers counted around 150 TCR beta chains as cytomegalovirus-associated.

Both 60 Vbeta primers and 13 Jbeta primers went into the PCR. Some clones are missing from TCRdb's copy, which holds only in-frame ones; the method was immunoSEQ multiplex PCR. The sample includes some 56,000 clones, 80% of them seen just once. The CDR3 sequence is 14 residues long. Per germline, CDR1 SGHNT and CDR2 YENEEA. Germline trimming cut 5 bases from V and 5 bases from J; bases unmatched to any gene: 6. The TCR sequence derives from a woman in her 40s in good health and CMV-seronegative. This chain joins TRBV11-3 and TRBJ2-3; 8 nucleotides match TRBD2. Sequencing was performed on PBMCs. The CDR3 reads CASSPRRGGDTQYF. In DNA form, the CDR3 reads TGTGCCAGCAGCCCTCGTCGGGGGGGAGATACGCAGTATTTT. Filled out from reference TRBV11-3 and TRBJ2-3, the complete variable domain reads EAGVVQSPRYKIIEKKQPVAFWCNPISGHNTLYWYLQNLGQGPELLIRYENEEAVDDSQLPKDRFSAERLKGVDSTLKIQPAELGDSAVYLCASSPRRGGDTQYFGPGTRLTVL.